This paragraph reports one T cell receptor beta chain. The antigen remains undetermined. The sample comes from a study of regulatory T cells in long-lasting Graves disease. Time point defined: persistent/refractory GD, antithyroid drugs over 5 years with positive TRAb. RNA isolated from PBMCs was used to make the TCR library. Sequencing libraries for TCR beta were prepared with iRepertoire HTBI primers and Arm-PCR of CDR3 regions. Each CDR3 protein gets one entry after TCRdb re-called the multiplex PCR reads with MiXCR. The table records roughly 300,000 distinct CDR3 sequences, 15% to 20% of them present only once. Study-wide results and limits: Less diverse TCR repertoires were seen in persistent Graves' patients than in newly diagnosed ones.

The source was peripheral blood mononuclear cells (PBMCs), collected when the disease was refractory, from a patient treated with antithyroid drugs. This clonotype was obtained from a female donor with Graves disease.

CDR3 coding DNA: TGCGCCAGCAGCTTGGTACAGGGTCTTAACTCCTACGAGCAGTACTTC. This translates into CASSLVQGLNSYEQYF. The chain combines TRBV5-1 with TRBJ2-7; a weak D match, TRBD1 (6 bases). V lost 0 bases, J lost 0 bases, and 13 bases lay in between. Germline CDR1 and CDR2: SGHRS and YFSETQ. This CDR3 has 16 residues. Together with reference TRBV5-1 and TRBJ2-7, the CDR3 gives the full variable domain: KAGVTQTPRYLIKTRGQQVTLSCSPISGHRSVSWYQQTPGQGLQFLFEYFSETQRNKGNFPGRFSGRQFSNSRSEMNVSTLELGDSALYLCASSLVQGLNSYEQYFGPGTRLTVT.